This T cell receptor (beta chain) derives from a study of response to subunit inactivated influenza vaccine. TCRdb reprocessed the RT-PCR reads via MiXCR and lists one record per CDR3 protein. The profile shows about 530,000 distinct CDR3 sequences, 12% of them singletons. In this sample, this clonotype turned up a few times. Its antigen is as yet unknown. Study results and limitations: The study's authors posited that every seasonal influenza vaccination enlists few new T cells.

CDR1 KGHDR and CDR2 SFDVKD come from the germline V gene. The CDR3 has 17 amino acids. Trimming removed 2 bases at V and 9 bases at J, with 22 bases between. This clonotype originated in a man aged 50-59 years who received an inactivated influenza vaccine. The chain carries TRBV24-1 and TRBJ2-1; either TRBD1 or TRBD2 may fit D (6 bases each). Sequenced here: PBMCs from blood, sampled on the day of vaccination. CDR3 residues: CATSDSGGRTPAIEQFF. The CDR3 region has the DNA TGTGCCACCAGTGATTCCGGGGGCAGAACCCCCGCAATTGAGCAGTTCTTC.